This T cell receptor beta chain was retrieved from a study of human versus mouse CDR3 diversity and MHC coevolution. The protocol was immunoSEQ multiplex PCR, while the TCRdb copy is restricted to in-frame clones and leaves out a portion. The repertoire has tens of thousands of clones, just under 95% of them found once; the top ten carry approximately 19%. Germline V gene lookup returns CDR1 SGHRS and CDR2 YFSETQ. This CDR3 is built from 16 residues. Trimming pared 4 bases from V and 4 bases from J, leaving 21 bases between. General observations from the study: Among all groups, most of the three human donors showed least clonal inequality.

With regard to this clone: Its antigen is as yet unknown.

The receptor's source is a person in their 60s in good health. Sequencing was carried out using naive CD4+ T cells from blood. Subset given: CD45RO-negative CD62L-positive naive CD4 T cells. The chain recombines TRBV5-1 with TRBJ2-7; D is possibly TRBD2 (6 bases). The CDR3 region has the DNA TGCGCCAGCAGCCCCCTTTCTAGCGTGAAGGGGTACGAGCAGTACTTC. It encodes CASSPLSSVKGYEQYF.